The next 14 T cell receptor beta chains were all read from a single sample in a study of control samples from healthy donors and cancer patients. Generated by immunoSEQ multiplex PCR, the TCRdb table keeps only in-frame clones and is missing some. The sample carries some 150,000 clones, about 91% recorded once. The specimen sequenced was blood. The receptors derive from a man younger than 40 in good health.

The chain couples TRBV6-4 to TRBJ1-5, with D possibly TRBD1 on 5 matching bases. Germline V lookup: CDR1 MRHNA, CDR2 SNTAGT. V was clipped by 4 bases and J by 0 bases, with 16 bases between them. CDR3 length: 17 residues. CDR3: CASSAPFGGYSNQPQHF. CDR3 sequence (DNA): TGTGCCAGCAGTGCCCCCTTTGGGGGATATAGCAATCAGCCCCAGCATTTT.

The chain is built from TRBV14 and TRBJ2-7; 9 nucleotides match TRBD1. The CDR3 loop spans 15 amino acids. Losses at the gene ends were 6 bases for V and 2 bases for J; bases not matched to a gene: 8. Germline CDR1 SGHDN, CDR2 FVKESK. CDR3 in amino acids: CASSSPGQGTYEQYF. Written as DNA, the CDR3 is TGTGCCAGCAGTAGCCCGGGACAGGGAACCTACGAGCAGTACTTC.

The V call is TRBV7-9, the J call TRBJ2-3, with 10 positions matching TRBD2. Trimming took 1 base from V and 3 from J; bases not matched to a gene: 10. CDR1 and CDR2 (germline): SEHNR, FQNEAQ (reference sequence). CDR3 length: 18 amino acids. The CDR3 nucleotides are TGTGCCAGCAGCTTAGAAGAGCTAGCGGGGGTTTTGACAGATACGCAGTATTTT. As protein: CASSLEELAGVLTDTQYF. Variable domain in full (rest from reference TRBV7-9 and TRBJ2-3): DTGVSQNPRHKITKRGQNVTFRCDPISEHNRLYWYRQTLGQGPEFLTYFQNEAQLEKSRLLSDRFSAERPKGSFSTLEIQRTEQGDSAMYLCASSLEELAGVLTDTQYFGPGTRLTVL.

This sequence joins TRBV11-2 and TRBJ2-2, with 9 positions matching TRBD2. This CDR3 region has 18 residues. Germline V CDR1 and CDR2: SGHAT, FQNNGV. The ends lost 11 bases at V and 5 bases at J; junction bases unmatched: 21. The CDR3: CARRRYPGRGGRTGELFF. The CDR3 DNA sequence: TGTGCCCGCCGCCGCTACCCGGGGCGGGGGGGCCGGACCGGGGAGCTGTTTTTT. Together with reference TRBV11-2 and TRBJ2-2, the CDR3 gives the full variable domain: EAGVAQSPRYKIIEKRQSVAFWCNPISGHATLYWYQQILGQGPKLLIQFQNNGVVDDSQLPKDRFSAERLKGVDSTLKIQPAKLEDSAVYLCARRRYPGRGGRTGELFFGEGSRLTVL.

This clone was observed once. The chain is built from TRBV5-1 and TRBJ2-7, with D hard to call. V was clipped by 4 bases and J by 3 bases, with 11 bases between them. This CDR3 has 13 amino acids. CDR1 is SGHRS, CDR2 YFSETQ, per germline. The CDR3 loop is CASSPIRSYEQYF. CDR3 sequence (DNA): TGCGCCAGCAGCCCGATTCGGAGCTACGAGCAGTACTTC.

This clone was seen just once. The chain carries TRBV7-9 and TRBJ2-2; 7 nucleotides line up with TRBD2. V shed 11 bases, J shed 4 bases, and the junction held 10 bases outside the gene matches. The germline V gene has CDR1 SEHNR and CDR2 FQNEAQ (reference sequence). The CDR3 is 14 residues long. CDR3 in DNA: TGTGCCTCCAATGCACTAGCGCTCACCGGGGAGCTGTTTTTT. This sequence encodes CASNALALTGELFF.

Written as DNA, the CDR3 is TGTGCCAGCAGTCCACGGGGAGCCCTCTATGGCTACACCTTC. This sequence encodes CASSPRGALYGYTF. The V gene is TRBV27, the J gene TRBJ1-2; D uncertain. Per the germline V gene, CDR1 is MNHEY and CDR2 is SMNVEV (reference sequence). The CDR3 extends over 14 amino acids. The V gene lost 5 bases and the J gene lost 4 bases, with 14 bases spanning the gap.

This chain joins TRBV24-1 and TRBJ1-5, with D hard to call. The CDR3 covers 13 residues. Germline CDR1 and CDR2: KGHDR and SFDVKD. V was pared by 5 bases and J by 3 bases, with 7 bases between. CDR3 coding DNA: TGTGCCACCAGTGCGTCCTTCAATCAGCCCCAGCATTTT. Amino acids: CATSASFNQPQHF.

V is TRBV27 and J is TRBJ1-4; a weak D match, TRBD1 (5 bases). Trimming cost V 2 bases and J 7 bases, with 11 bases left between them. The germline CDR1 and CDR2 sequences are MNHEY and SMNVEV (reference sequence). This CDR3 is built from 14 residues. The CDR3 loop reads CASSLGGIGEKLFF. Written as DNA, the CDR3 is TGTGCCAGCAGTTTAGGGGGGATTGGTGAAAAACTGTTTTTT. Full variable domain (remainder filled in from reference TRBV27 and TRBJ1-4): EAQVTQNPRYLITVTGKKLTVTCSQNMNHEYMSWYRQDPGLGLRQIYYSMNVEVTDKGDVPEGYKVSRKEKRNFPLILESPSPNQTSLYFCASSLGGIGEKLFFGSGTQLSVL.

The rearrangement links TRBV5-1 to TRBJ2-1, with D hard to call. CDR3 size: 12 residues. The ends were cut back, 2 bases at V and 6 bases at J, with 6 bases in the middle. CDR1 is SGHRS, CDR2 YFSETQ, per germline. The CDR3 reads CASSLGVNEQFF. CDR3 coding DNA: TGCGCCAGCAGCTTAGGCGTCAATGAGCAGTTCTTC.

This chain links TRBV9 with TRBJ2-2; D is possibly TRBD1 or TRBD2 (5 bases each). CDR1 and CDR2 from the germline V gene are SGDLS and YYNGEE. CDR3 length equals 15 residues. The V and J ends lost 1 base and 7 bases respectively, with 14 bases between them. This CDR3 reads CASSVSAGRVGELFF. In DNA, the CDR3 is TGTGCCAGCAGCGTATCGGCAGGGAGAGTCGGGGAGCTGTTTTTT. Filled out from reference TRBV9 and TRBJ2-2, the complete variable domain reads DSGVTQTPKHLITATGQRVTLRCSPRSGDLSVYWYQQSLDQGLQFLIQYYNGEERAKGNILERFSAQQFPDLHSELNLSSLELGDSALYFCASSVSAGRVGELFFGEGSRLTVL.

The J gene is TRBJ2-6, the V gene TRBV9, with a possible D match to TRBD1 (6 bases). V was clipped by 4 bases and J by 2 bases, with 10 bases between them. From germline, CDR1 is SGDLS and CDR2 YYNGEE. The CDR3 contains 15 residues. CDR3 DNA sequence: TGTGCCAGCAGCTACAGGGCGGCTGGGGCCAACGTCCTGACTTTC. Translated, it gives CASSYRAAGANVLTF.

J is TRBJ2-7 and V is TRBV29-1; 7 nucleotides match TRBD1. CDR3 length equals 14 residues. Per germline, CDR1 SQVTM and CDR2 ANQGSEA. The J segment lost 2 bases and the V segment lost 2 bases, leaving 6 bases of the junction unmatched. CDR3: CSVETTGQTYEQYF. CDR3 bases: TGCAGCGTTGAAACAACGGGACAGACCTACGAGCAGTACTTC.

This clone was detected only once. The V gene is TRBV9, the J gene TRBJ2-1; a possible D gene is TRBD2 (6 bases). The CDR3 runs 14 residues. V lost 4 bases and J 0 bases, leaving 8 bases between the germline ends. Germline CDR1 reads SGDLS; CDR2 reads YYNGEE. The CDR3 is CASSLGSSYNEQFF. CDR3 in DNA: TGTGCCAGCAGCCTCGGGAGCTCCTACAATGAGCAGTTCTTC.